This record concerns one T cell receptor beta chain sequence. This CDR3 comprises 13 residues. Trimming cost V 3 bases and J 5 bases, with 9 bases left between them. Germline V gene lookup returns CDR1 SGDLS and CDR2 YYNGEE. Measured with immunoSEQ multiplex PCR; TCRdb has only the in-frame clones, and not every one. There are hundreds of thousands of clones in the sample; around 87% occur only once, and around 0.0099% lies in the top ten. This entry is derived from a study of shared T cell receptors in the human thymus. This sample was shared with a second study, whose subject was human thymus T cells. Per that paper: Blood and thymic repertoires both appeared biased in V and J gene usage. Related work showed strongly overlapping thymic repertoires across unrelated individuals.

This sequence was found in a boy less than two years old with a congenital heart defect. The sequencing input was thymocytes. The V gene is TRBV9, the J gene TRBJ2-1; D perhaps matches TRBD2 (5 bases). CDR3 DNA sequence: TGTGCCAGCAGCGCGAGGGAGAACAATGAGCAGTTCTTC. It specifies CASSARENNEQFF.